The TCR beta chain described here comes from a study of shared clonotypes between healthy human individuals (TCRdb year 2020). Regarding the study in general: A couple of women and three men aged 18 to 49 years were included in the cohort. For each donor, CD4 naive and CD4 memory were each given three plates, CD8 naive was given two plates, and CD8 memory was given one plate. Blood TCR repertoires of roughly 5 healthy adults were deeply sequenced to estimate repertoire size and the extent of clonotype sharing between individuals. Libraries were prepared and TCR repertoires were sequenced by different laboratories using diverse techniques, in order to increase sequencing depth and limit assay-specific biases. Each donor's leukapheresis produced roughly between roughly 0.94 and 9.5 billion PBMCs. Study-level results and caveats: Compared with non-shared clonotypes, clonotypes shared by all four sorted-subset donors had higher generation probabilities. Pairwise subsampling indicated that sequencing depth was expected to affect the degree of clonotype sharing among donors. Estimated clonotype richness was generally larger for naive than for memory subsets. Because the study included a small number of donors, the genetic and exposure-history diversity represented was limited. Across several donors, around 5% of naive CD4, roughly 3.3% of naive CD8, roughly 2.2% of memory CD4, and under 0.45% of memory CD8 clonotypes were shared. Rarefaction of sorted-subset datasets indicated incomplete sequencing despite the large sequencing depth. Sampling was restricted to blood, and TCR repertoires in tissues likely differ from the TCR repertoires found in blood.

The donors were healthy, HIV-negative adults who had no recently reported acute infections or vaccinations. Every donor was a Caucasian adult residing in Nashville, Tennessee, USA. Magnetic negative selection was used to enrich CD4+ T cells, after which naive cells were positively selected on CD45RA and the negative fraction became the memory subset. Blood was obtained by leukapheresis, after which PBMCs were separated by Ficoll-Histopaque density gradient centrifugation and cryopreserved in liquid nitrogen vapor phase. Analytical flow cytometry was used to check the purity and quantity of each magnetically sorted T cell population. Genomic DNA was isolated from every sorted fraction and measured by UV absorbance on a Nanodrop 2000c. CDR1 and CDR2 are read off the germline V gene (reference sequence) as WNHNN and SYGVQD. The germline ends are 6 bases apart after V is trimmed by 0 bases and J by 0 bases. From cysteine to phenylalanine, the CDR3 is 16 amino acids long. CDR3 DNA only is kept here, 48 bases in frame from base 1.

Using the deep immunoSEQ assay, TCR CDR3 regions were amplified from genomic DNA by multiplex PCR. Extracted genomic DNA from each cell subset was spread evenly across all wells of several immunoSEQ 96-well plates, with each plate serving as a replicate. For sorted subsets, each replicate PCR was loaded with about 0.2 ug genomic DNA, equivalent to 32,000 or so T cell genomes. Purified libraries were measured with a Qubit 3.0 fluorometer, size-checked on a Bioanalyzer 2100, and measured again with the KAPA Library Quantification kit. Each immunoSEQ 96-well plate was sequenced on its own single-read 150-cycle Illumina NextSeq 550 flow cell. Per the authors' processing: The immunoSEQ output contained only junctional sequences without quality scores, so filtering could not match that applied to full-length reads. To assign V/J genes and CDR3, sequences were annotated using PyIR, a Python wrapper for IgBLAST v1.9, with IMGT germline references. Reads with weak V/J assignments (E-value above 1e-6), missing CDR3, stop codons, out-of-frame junctions, or ambiguous translated residues were removed. V3J clonotypes were defined as sequences sharing the same inferred V gene, J gene, and CDR3 amino acid sequence. Percentage overlap between repertoires was calculated by dividing the number of shared unique clonotypes by the size of the smaller repertoire. Richness of each repertoire was evaluated using RTK rarefaction, the Chao1 estimator, and Recon v2.1 estimates of unobserved clonotypes. For all TCRbeta clonotypes obtained by the gDNA method from a few donors, generation probabilities were computed with OLGA. TCRdb took this table from immuneACCESS and kept in-frame rearrangements with V and J called. Such tables lack part of the clones; where checked against another copy, unresolved V genes explain under half of the gap, and the rest is unexplained. The V and J calls and the clone size are those of that table, but D and trimming were determined from the DNA. The sample table lists 2,100,000 or so clones, 90% to 97% of them with a count of one. Together, the top ten hold roughly 0.13% of the sample.

Regarding this clone: Its binding antigen is unknown. It has no much larger one-base neighbor in the sample; base qualities were not kept.

The sequence came from a man younger than 35 in good health. Input material: naive CD4+ T cells sorted from blood. The cell subset or site label here, explained by the study, means: CD45RA+ positively selected. The chain is encoded by TRBV10-1 joined to TRBJ2-6; the D gene identity is not certain. The DNA sequence is as follows: TGCGCCAGCAGTGAGTCGGTAGACTCTGGGGCCAACGTCCTGACTTTC. Its amino acids are CASSESVDSGANVLTF.